This T cell receptor beta chain was retrieved from a study of T cell repertoires in cytomegalovirus infection. Study details: In public TCR beta signatures, there were indications of both CMV infection and matching HLA type. Findings and caveats of the study: CMV-specific TCR beta clonotypes restricted by HLA-C were the ones dominating the ex vivo response.

As concerns this clonotype: The antigen is unknown.

TCRdb redid the calling of the reads with MiXCR, one entry per CDR3 protein. The sample includes tens of thousands of distinct CDR3 sequences, about 24% of them seen just once. Germline CDR1 SEHNR, CDR2 FQNEAQ (reference sequence). J lost 4 bases, V lost 2 bases, and 7 bases had no gene match. The CDR3 loop spans 15 amino acids. This chain connects TRBV7-9 to TRBJ1-1, with TRBD1 matching 7 bases. The sequence was collected from a human donor in good health (CMV status not recorded). Some clones in this sample may be carry-over from other donors' samples. Sequenced material: CD8+ T cells from cultured PBMCs, taken from culture after CMV antigen stimulation. The CDR3 coding sequence is TGTGCCAGCAGCTTATTAGGACAGGCTAGCACTGAAGCTTTCTTT. This gives the protein CASSLLGQASTEAFF.